The clone carrying this TCR beta chain is a singleton in its sample. Its target is not known. The sample belongs to a study of T cell responses to AZD1222 COVID-19 vaccine. General study results and limits: It should be noted that donors were predominantly white British and more often female, and clonal diversity was possibly underestimated. CD4 TCRs covered the whole spike, strongest at regions 160-218 and 743-854. Without day 14 samples, only post-peak T cell repertoires were studied.

V was pared by 3 bases and J by 4 bases, with 7 bases of the junction left unmatched. Germline CDR1 is SGDLS and CDR2 is YYNGEE. The CDR3 covers 15 residues. Assay used: immunoSEQ multiplex PCR; TCRdb lists only in-frame clones, some missing. The sample includes more than 80,000 clones, 80% to 90% of them seen just once. This clonotype was obtained from an adult who received the AZD1222 COVID-19 vaccine. The sample in question was peripheral blood, obtained 28 days after the second AZD1222 dose. This chain joins TRBV9 and TRBJ1-3; the match to TRBD1 covers 7 bases. The CDR3, as DNA: TGTGCCAGCAGCGGACAGGGAGCAGCCGGAAACACCATATATTTT. Its protein is CASSGQGAAGNTIYF.